This TCR beta chain originates from a study of OX40 agonist ivuxolimab in advanced cancers. Across the study: Ivuxolimab, which is an agonistic anti-OX40 (CD134) antibody, was administered to the patients. At doses from 0.01 to 10 mg/kg, patients were given intravenous ivuxolimab every 2 weeks. Antecedent anti-PD-1, anti-PD-L1 or anti-CTLA-4 therapy was permissible, with roughly 36% having received some.

Here immunoSEQ multiplex PCR was the method, and the copy in TCRdb shows in-frame clones only, minus some. The sample records more than 65,000 clones, about 88% being singletons. CDR3 size: 18 residues. V was clipped by 5 bases and J by 0 bases; unmatched bases: 14. CDR1 is MNHEY and CDR2 is SMNVEV in the germline V gene (reference sequence). Study-level findings and limits: Part of the nonresponder group also had normalized T-cell clonal expansion that was low.

As concerns this clone: The antigen remains unidentified.

The sample was CD4+ or CD8+ T cells sorted from blood, taken in a trial of the OX40 agonist ivuxolimab. This TCR came from an adult with an advanced solid tumor such as melanoma, head and neck, liver or kidney cancer. The rearrangement links TRBV27 to TRBJ1-1; 8 bases match TRBD1. For the CDR3, the DNA is TGTGCCAGCAGTCCCGGGAGGACAGGGATACTGATGAACACTGAAGCTTTCTTT. As protein: CASSPGRTGILMNTEAFF.